This T cell receptor (beta chain) was recorded in a study of cytomegalovirus exposure and HLA in healthy donors (dated by TCRdb to the late 2010s). Background for the entire study: An earlier analysis of 587 of the donors reported 250 to 300 Gb of sequence data and approximately 120 million unique TCR beta sequences obtained from some 200 million T cells. About 310 gigabases of sequencing data and 70 million to 85 million unique TCR sequences were included in an early release covering about 700 HLA-typed donors. Among 300 to 500 genotyped donors of the cohort, an average of roughly 230,000 unique TCR beta nucleotide sequences was sequenced per donor, of which approximately 19% were non-productive. A handful of DR-DQ haplotypes were treated as single units for association and clustering because of strong linkage in the cohort. In a later analysis, previously published TCR beta repertoires from several hundred donors were re-analyzed and high-resolution HLA genotyping was added so that TCR occurrence patterns could be studied. Class I and class II HLA loci were covered by the typing at four-digit resolution. The number of typed donors differed by locus: 629-630 for A, B, C, DRB1 and DQB1; 500 to 550 for DQA1; over 600 for DPA1; and roughly 450 for DPB1. The study was designed to test whether signatures of past pathogen exposure could be identified by cataloging public T cell receptors. Among the approximately 400 genotyped donors, around 81% belonged to the genetic ancestry cluster associated with self-reported Caucasian donors. To predict cytomegalovirus infection status, the study combined high-throughput TCR immunosequencing, statistical association of individual TCRs with disease status, and machine learning. Rather than using new phenotypic data, the later analysis identified candidate immune exposures from TCR beta sequences and from how often those sequences occurred across donors. Every repertoire in the discovery cohort had been generated on one and the same sequencing platform. A separate validation cohort of about 110 different subjects was used in addition to the approximately 670-subject first cohort. Alongside the repertoire data, information on donor age, sex, ethnicity and CMV serostatus was compiled. Using immunosequencing, the study profiled T cell repertoires from about 610 subjects and related those repertoires to cytomegalovirus serostatus. In a later genetic analysis, genome-wide SNP genotypes for about 55% of the roughly 670 donors were used, and that subset was treated as a discovery cohort. In an earlier analysis of roughly 540 of the donors, high-throughput TCR beta sequencing was used to judge whether each TCR beta V gene segment behaved as functional or pseudogenic.

Library preparation was by the immunoSEQ multiplex PCR assay. A mixture of 60 forward primers for TCR Vbeta segments and 13 reverse primers for TCR Jbeta segments was used in the multiplex PCR. Amplification of the CDR3 region of rearranged TCR beta genes was performed with a multiplex PCR assay on genomic DNA. Amplified TCR beta libraries were sequenced as 87-base-pair reads on the Illumina HiSeq System. Turning to the authors' computational methods: In a later analysis, some 80 million unique TCR beta chains were counted across the roughly 670 repertoires, and approximately 11 million of these chains were shared by at least two donors. A nearest-neighbor algorithm error-corrected the raw reads and collapsed the reads into unique sequences, merging closely related sequences to remove PCR and sequencing errors. CDR3 sequences were aligned to IMGT reference sequences to assign V, D and J gene segments. Each retained sequence needed at least a six-nucleotide match to both a V gene segment and a J gene segment. A rearrangement was called productive if the CDR3 had no stop codons and remained in frame with V and J, and every other rearrangement was called non-productive. CDR3 was defined according to IMGT convention as the region running from the second conserved V-encoded cysteine to the conserved J-encoded phenylalanine. In an earlier analysis of roughly 610 of the donors, sequences lacking an unambiguous match to a single V gene segment were excluded. An earlier analysis of 550 to 650 of the donors classified V segments as functional when productive rearrangements were above 56.7% and as segregating when the standard deviation between donors was above 5%. A statistical classification framework was developed to diagnose cytomegalovirus status using the catalog of TCR beta chain sequences. In a later analysis, TCR nucleotide sequences were compared against IMGT/GENE-DB human TR gene sequences so that V and J genes could be assigned. Using the TCRdist pipeline, a later analysis assigned CDR3 sequences along with most-parsimonious VDJ recombination scenarios. In a later analysis, each TCR beta chain was defined by its CDR3 amino acid sequence together with its V-gene family, and reads lacking a unique V-gene family were excluded. A later analysis removed 592 highly shared, low-generation-probability nucleotide sequences to deal with suspected cross-contamination and a sequencing artifact. A later analysis calculated a clonal expansion index for each public chain from normalized within-repertoire ranks of inferred template counts. A later analysis computed generation probabilities with a VDJ recombination model fitted to out-of-frame rearrangements, and checked the results against IGoR. Hypergeometric tests were used in a later analysis to score TCR-TCR, TCR-HLA and TCR-CMV co-occurrence, with a repertoire-size bias correction applied to the TCR pairs. To estimate false discovery rates, a later analysis permuted the HLA or CMV assignments 20 times. In a later analysis, co-occurring TCRs were grouped using DBSCAN, and TCRdist sequence similarity was added for clustering within HLA-allele-positive subsets. Repertoires with fewer than 30,000 or more than 120,000 public chains, plus five repertoires with anomalous nucleotide sharing, were excluded from co-occurrence clustering. TCRdb took this table from immuneACCESS and kept in-frame rearrangements with V and J called. Such tables lack part of the clones; where checked against another copy, unresolved V genes explain under half of the gap, and the rest is unexplained. V and J calls and clone size are as listed in that table; D and trimming were resolved from the DNA. The sample table shows under 300,000 clones, and roughly 81% are seen once. 1.5% to 2.5% of the sample goes to the ten largest clones.

From the cysteine up to the phenylalanine, the CDR3 has a length of 14 residues. Only CDR3 DNA is held: 42 bases, read in frame from base 1. The germline V gene supplies CDR1 WSHSY and CDR2 SAAADI. V and J are truncated by 4 bases and 0 bases respectively, leaving an intervening sequence of 7 bases. The cohort was made up of around 720 healthy bone marrow donors. At the time of sampling, all cohort members were nominally healthy, though unrecorded immune exposures were likely present. The donor tested CMV seropositive and was one of the 289 seropositive cohort members. A peripheral blood sample was provided by each donor, and peripheral blood mononuclear cells were used for TCR beta sequencing. The Qiagen DNeasy Blood Extraction Kit was used to extract genomic DNA from the blood cell samples. Broad study findings and their caveats: Immune exposure information for the cohort was limited to CMV serostatus. Several of the top co-occurrence clusters appeared to be linked to parvovirus B19, influenza, CMV and Epstein-Barr virus, according to a later analysis. Because counts were too low, roughly 18 rarely observed V segments, including chromosome 9 orphons, were left out of the earlier analysis of approximately 580 of the donors. Most CMV-associated TCR beta chains appeared to be HLA-restricted in a later analysis, and the HLA associations seemed to be driven largely by CMV exposure. Some IMGT-functional V segments, including TRBV6-2 and TRBV6-3, could not be told apart with the 87-base-pair reads, so those segments were excluded. Compared with the approximately 600-donor mean, donors in an Asian-associated ancestry cluster had fewer N-insertions in productive TCRs, according to a later genetic analysis. The authors suggested that the approach could potentially be generalized to other disease states and immunological phenotypes. Because HLA typing was unavailable for some donors at each locus, only the typed subset was used in association tests. A group of highly shared sequence variants was considered likely to be a technical artifact of the sequencing pipeline. Compared with equally common non-associated chains, HLA-associated TCR beta chains in a later analysis were more clonally expanded and had lower generation probabilities. In this cohort, only TCR beta chains were sequenced, and detectable features were limited by the absence of alpha or paired-chain data. A later genetic analysis associated a missense DCLRE1C variant with V-gene and J-gene trimming of TCR beta chains, and an independent cohort replicated the association. The classifier was reported to diagnose cytomegalovirus status with high specificity and sensitivity in both the original cohort and the validation cohort. A few of the identified cytomegalovirus-associated TCR beta chains were confirmed in vitro to be specific for cytomegalovirus antigens. Broadly in line with IMGT annotations, most TCR beta V segments showed up in productive rearrangements about 90% or about 30% of the time in an earlier analysis of 587 of the donors. A further reported finding was that TCR beta sequences accurately predicted the HLA-A and HLA-B alleles for most subjects in the first cohort. Most TCR sequences were observed very rarely across donors, whereas some public TCRs were present in many individuals. Roughly uniform sequencing depth across donors was assumed in presence/absence analyses, although this assumption may not hold. When HLA alleles, especially DR and DQ, strongly co-occurred, attributing TCR associations to individual alleles was difficult. At a false discovery rate of 0.05, a later analysis linked 16,951 TCR beta sequences to specific HLA alleles. The study listed approximately 150 TCR beta chains as associated with cytomegalovirus. Linkage disequilibrium might explain the correlated functional status among segregating V segments, but an unknown experimental factor could not be ruled out. In a later analysis, the rate of TCR association differed among HLA loci, with DRB1 alleles having the most associated TCRs and HLA-C alleles having the fewest.

As to this clone: The antigen it binds to is not known. No clone much larger than this one lies a single base away; base qualities are absent.

The sequence was obtained from a woman between 35 and 50 years old in good health and CMV-seropositive. The rearranged chain carries TRBV10-2 and TRBJ2-1; confidence is insufficient to name the D gene. Sequenced: PBMCs. The CDR3 is CASSGPSSYNEQFF. Here is the DNA: TGCGCCAGCAGTGGTCCGAGCTCCTACAATGAGCAGTTCTTC.